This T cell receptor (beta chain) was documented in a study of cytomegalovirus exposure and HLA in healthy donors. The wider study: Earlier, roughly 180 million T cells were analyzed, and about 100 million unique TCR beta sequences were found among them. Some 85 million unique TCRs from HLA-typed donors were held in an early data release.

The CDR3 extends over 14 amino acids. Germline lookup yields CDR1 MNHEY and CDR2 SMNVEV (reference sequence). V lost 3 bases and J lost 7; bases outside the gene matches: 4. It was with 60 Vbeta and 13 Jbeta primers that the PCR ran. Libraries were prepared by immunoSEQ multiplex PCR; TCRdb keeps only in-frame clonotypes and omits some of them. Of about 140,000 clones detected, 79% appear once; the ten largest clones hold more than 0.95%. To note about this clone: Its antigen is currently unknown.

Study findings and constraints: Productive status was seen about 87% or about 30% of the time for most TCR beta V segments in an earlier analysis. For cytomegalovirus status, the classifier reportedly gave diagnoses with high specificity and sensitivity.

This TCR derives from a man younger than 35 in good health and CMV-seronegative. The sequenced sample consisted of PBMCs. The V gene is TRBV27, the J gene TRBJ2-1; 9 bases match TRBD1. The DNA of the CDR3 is TGTGCCAGCAGTTTGAGGACAGGGGTGAATGAGCAGTTCTTC. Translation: CASSLRTGVNEQFF.